This TCR beta chain was recorded in a study of human T cells and chemical hapten exposure. MiXCR was run by TCRdb on the RACE reads, yielding one entry per CDR3 protein. The sample shows some 60,000 distinct CDR3 sequences, approximately 13% of them seen only once. The study's findings and limits: Among TCRs, those above 1 in 1000 frequency were unaffected by DPC sensitization.

As regards this clonotype: The antigen remains unidentified.

The CDR3 length is 14 residues. The germline V and J ends were trimmed by 0 bases and 4 bases, with 8 bases remaining between them. Germline V gene lookup returns CDR1 SGHDT and CDR2 YYEEEE. The time point denotes: patch test 3, about 24 weeks after DPC sensitization. Treatment defined: therapeutic diphenylcyclopropenone sensitization with weekly scalp DPC. Sequencing was performed on whole blood, taken in connection with sensitization to the hapten diphenylcyclopropenone (DPC). The clonotype originates from a man in his thirties or forties with alopecia areata. Some clones in this sample may be carry-over from other donors' samples. This chain uses TRBV5-6 with TRBJ2-4; tentative D call: TRBD1 (5 bases). CDR3 sequence reads: CASSLGQMKNIQYF. The CDR3 DNA follows: TGTGCCAGCAGCTTGGGACAGATGAAAAACATTCAGTACTTC.